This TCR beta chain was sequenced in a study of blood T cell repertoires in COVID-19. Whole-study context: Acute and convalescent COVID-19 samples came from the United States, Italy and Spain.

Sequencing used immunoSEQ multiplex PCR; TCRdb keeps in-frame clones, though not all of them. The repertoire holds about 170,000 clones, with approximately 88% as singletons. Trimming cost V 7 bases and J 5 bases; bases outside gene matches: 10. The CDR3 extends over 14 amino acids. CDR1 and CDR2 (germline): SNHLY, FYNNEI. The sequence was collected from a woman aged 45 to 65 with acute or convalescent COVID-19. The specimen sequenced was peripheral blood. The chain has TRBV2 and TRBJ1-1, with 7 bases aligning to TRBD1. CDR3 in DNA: TGTGCCAGCACCCTGACAGGGTTCGAGACTGAAGCTTTCTTT. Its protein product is CASTLTGFETEAFF.